This TCR beta chain was found in a study of blood T cell repertoires in COVID-19. For the study at large: Acute and convalescent COVID-19 samples came from the United States, Italy and Spain. Nucleic acid was either cDNA or gDNA, and it came from T cells, B-cell-depleted T cells, or PBMCs.

Per the study methods: How many nucleated cells were present was estimated from reference gene primer amplification. Using immunoSEQ multiplex PCR, the repertoire was profiled, and TCRdb retains in-frame clones only, with some absent. D and trimming were read from the DNA, whereas the V and J calls and clone size are those reported in that table. The repertoire consists of roughly 80,000 clones, with about 85% occurring once and the leading ten covering approximately 9.7%. CDR3 size: 11 residues. V gave up 3 bases and J gave up 4 bases, with 6 bases separating them. The germline gives CDR1 GTSNPN, CDR2 SVGIG (reference sequence).

The TCR was taken from a human donor in a cohort sampled during active COVID-19. Sequenced input: peripheral blood. The rearrangement joins TRBV30 to TRBJ1-2; D remains ambiguous. The CDR3 sequence: CAWSDFYGYTF. The CDR3 nucleotides are TGTGCCTGGAGCGACTTCTATGGCTACACCTTC.